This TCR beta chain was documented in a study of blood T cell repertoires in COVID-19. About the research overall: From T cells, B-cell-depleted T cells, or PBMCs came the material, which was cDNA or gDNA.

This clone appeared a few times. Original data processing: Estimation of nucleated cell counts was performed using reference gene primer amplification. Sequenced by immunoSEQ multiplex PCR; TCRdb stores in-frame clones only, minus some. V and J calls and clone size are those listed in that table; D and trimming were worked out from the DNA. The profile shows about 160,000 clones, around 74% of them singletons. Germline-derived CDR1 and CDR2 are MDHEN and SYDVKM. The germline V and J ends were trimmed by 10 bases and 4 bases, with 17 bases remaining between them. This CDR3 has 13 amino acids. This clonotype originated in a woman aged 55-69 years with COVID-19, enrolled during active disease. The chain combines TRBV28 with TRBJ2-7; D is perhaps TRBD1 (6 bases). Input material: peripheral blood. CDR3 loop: CATWTAAPYEQYF. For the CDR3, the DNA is TGTGCCACCTGGACAGCTGCCCCGTACGAGCAGTACTTC.